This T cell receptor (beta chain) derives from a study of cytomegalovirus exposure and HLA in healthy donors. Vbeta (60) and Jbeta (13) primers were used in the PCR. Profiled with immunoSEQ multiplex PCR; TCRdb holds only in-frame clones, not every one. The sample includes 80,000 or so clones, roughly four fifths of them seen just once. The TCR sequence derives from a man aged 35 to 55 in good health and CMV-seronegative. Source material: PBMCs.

CDR3 region: CASSAWGGDNQPQHF. DNA for the CDR3: TGTGCCAGCAGCGCTTGGGGAGGGGATAATCAGCCCCAGCATTTT. This rearrangement joins TRBV9 to TRBJ1-5; perhaps TRBD1 as D (5 bases). CDR1 is SGDLS and CDR2 is YYNGEE in the germline V gene. This CDR3 is built from 15 residues. Trimming took off 3 bases at V and 4 bases at J, with 14 bases between the two ends.